The clone carrying this TCR beta chain was recorded once. What it binds is unknown. V lost 6 bases, J lost 8 bases, and 9 bases stayed unmatched. This CDR3 is 14 amino acids long. From germline, CDR1 is MDHEN and CDR2 SYDVKM. Sample treatment: some 20 received Ad26.COV2.S at low or high dose, single or two shots; five or six received placebo; per-sample allocation not given. Sampling happened 63 days after the first vaccine or placebo injection. Adults aged 18-55 years in Boston included the donor. These data belong to a study of Ad26.COV2.S vaccination and SARS-CoV-2 variants. Whole-study context: Into the muscle, Ad26.COV2.S was dosed once or twice, 56 days apart. Study-level results: Spike-specific TCR breadth in vaccine recipients exceeded that seen in placebo recipients.

This table comes from immunoSEQ multiplex PCR, and its TCRdb copy is limited to in-frame clones, with some not included. The data show about 410,000 clones, around 89% seen once. The rearrangement links TRBV28 to TRBJ1-4; 7 bases fit TRBD1. The specimen was peripheral blood, collected in a trial of Ad26.COV2.S vaccine versus placebo. The TCR sequence derives from a person aged 18-65 years who received the Ad26.COV2.S COVID-19 vaccine or a placebo. The CDR3 DNA reads as TGTGCCAGCAGCTTACCCGGGACAGAAGAAAAACTGTTTTTT. Protein product: CASSLPGTEEKLFF.